The 8 T cell receptor beta chains listed next were all sequenced from one sample in a study of shared clonotypes between healthy human individuals. CD45RO-negative cells were positively selected for CCR7, leaving out terminally differentiated effector memory CD45RA+ cells. Assay used: immunoSEQ multiplex PCR; TCRdb lists only in-frame clones, some missing. The sample lists about 750,000 clones, roughly 92% occurring once. The sample was naive CD8+ T cells sorted from blood. The receptors were sampled from a man under 40 in good health.

Notes on this clone: Distinct nucleotide sequences in the sample also encode this CDR3. This chain connects TRBV9 to TRBJ2-2, with D tentatively TRBD1 (6 bases). Germline CDR1 is SGDLS and CDR2 is YYNGEE. V shed 0 bases and J shed 1 base, with 7 bases lying between them. This CDR3 has 15 residues. CDR3 DNA: TGTGCCAGCAGCGTAGGGACAGTGAACACCGGGGAGCTGTTTTTT. Translation gives CASSVGTVNTGELFF. Drawing the rest from reference TRBV9 and TRBJ2-2, the complete variable domain is DSGVTQTPKHLITATGQRVTLRCSPRSGDLSVYWYQQSLDQGLQFLIQYYNGEERAKGNILERFSAQQFPDLHSELNLSSLELGDSALYFCASSVGTVNTGELFFGEGSRLTVL.

The V gene is TRBV29-1, the J gene TRBJ2-7; 8 bases are a match to TRBD1. Trimming removed 5 bases from V and 2 bases from J; junction bases left unmatched: 5. CDR1 and CDR2 from the germline V gene are SQVTM and ANQGSEA. The CDR3 runs to 13 residues. This chain's CDR3 is CSVRTGLTYEQYF. The CDR3 bases are TGCAGCGTTAGGACAGGGCTTACCTACGAGCAGTACTTC.

The chain links TRBV7-9 to TRBJ2-1; D not certain. The germline V gene has CDR1 SEHNR and CDR2 FQNEAQ (reference sequence). The CDR3 has 14 residues. V was trimmed by 5 bases and J by 5 bases, leaving 13 bases between them. CDR3 in DNA: TGTGCCAGCAGCCCCATTCTCGACCACAATGAGCAGTTCTTC. It encodes CASSPILDHNEQFF.

The V gene is TRBV29-1, the J gene TRBJ2-7; 8 nucleotides agree with TRBD1. CDR3 length: 13 amino acids. Germline lookup yields CDR1 SQVTM and CDR2 ANQGSEA. Trimming removed 6 bases from V and 2 bases from J; junction bases left unmatched: 6. In DNA, the CDR3 is TGCAGCGTCTCAGGGACAGGAACCTACGAGCAGTACTTC. Encoded protein: CSVSGTGTYEQYF.

Regarding this clone: Other DNA sequences in the sample encode the same CDR3. V and J are TRBV29-1 and TRBJ2-7; D is uncertain. Trimming stripped 4 bases from V and 5 bases from J, with 9 bases between. CDR3 size: 11 residues. The germline gives CDR1 SQVTM, CDR2 ANQGSEA. CDR3 bases: TGCAGCGTTGTGGCCCGGGACGAGCAGTACTTC. The encoded protein is CSVVARDEQYF.

The rearrangement uses TRBV7-9 and TRBJ2-5; 7 positions agree with TRBD1. The V gene's germline CDR1 is SEHNR and CDR2 FQNEAQ (reference sequence). This CDR3 contains 14 residues. The ends lost 3 bases at V and 5 bases at J; junction bases unmatched: 6. CDR3 DNA sequence: TGTGCCAGCAGCTTTTTGACAGGGTGGGAGACCCAGTACTTC. Its translation: CASSFLTGWETQYF.

The chain is built from TRBV6-5 and TRBJ2-3; D unclear. CDR1 and CDR2 from the germline V gene are MNHEY and SVGAGI. The CDR3 loop spans 13 amino acids. The ends were cut back, 2 bases at V and 2 bases at J, with 5 bases in the middle. CDR3 sequence: CASSYQTTDTQYF. DNA of the CDR3: TGTGCCAGCAGTTACCAGACCACAGATACGCAGTATTTT.

The chain employs TRBV10-2 and TRBJ2-2, with unresolved D. The germline V gene encodes CDR1 WSHSY and CDR2 SAAADI. The CDR3 is 14 amino acids. Between the trimmed V and J ends, which lost 3 bases and 1 base, there was a span of 6 bases. The CDR3 loop reads CASSELENTGELFF. The CDR3 bases are TGCGCCAGCAGTGAACTCGAGAACACCGGGGAGCTGTTTTTT.